This entry lists 18 T cell receptor beta chains sequenced from one sample in a study of shared clonotypes between healthy human individuals. Libraries were prepared by immunoSEQ multiplex PCR; TCRdb keeps only in-frame clonotypes and omits some of them. Altogether millions of clones are present, 85% to 95% being singletons, with the ten largest covering about 0.13%. The sequenced sample was naive CD4+ T cells sorted from blood. As for subset: CD45RA+ positively selected. These receptors came from a man aged 18-30 years in good health.

Notes on this clone: Additional DNA sequences in this sample encode the identical CDR3. The rearrangement uses TRBV28 and TRBJ1-4, with TRBD1 matching over 9 bases. The V segment lost 6 bases and the J segment 0 bases; nucleotides outside the gene matches: 2. Germline assignment: CDR1 MDHEN and CDR2 SYDVKM. The CDR3 loop spans 15 amino acids. The CDR3: CASSRQGATNEKLFF. CDR3 nucleotide sequence: TGTGCCAGCAGCAGACAGGGGGCAACTAATGAAAAACTGTTTTTT.

This sequence joins TRBV19 and TRBJ1-5, with D unresolved. CDR3 length equals 13 residues. CDR1 and CDR2 (germline): LNHDA, SQIVND (reference sequence). Trimming removed 4 bases at V and 3 bases at J, with 7 bases between. The CDR3 DNA reads TGTGCCAGTAGTAAAGCCGACAATCAGCCCCAGCATTTT. Translation: CASSKADNQPQHF.

The gene calls are TRBV19 and TRBJ1-2; the D is unclear. Looked up from germline, CDR1 is LNHDA and CDR2 is SQIVND (reference sequence). V dropped 7 bases and J dropped 2 bases, with 14 bases sitting between them. CDR3 size: 14 residues. The CDR3 spells CASTSGDKNYGYTF. In DNA form, the CDR3 reads TGTGCCAGTACCAGCGGCGACAAAAACTATGGCTACACCTTC.

This chain uses TRBV19 with TRBJ1-2, with no clear D. This CDR3 has 13 residues. V lost 6 bases and J lost 5, with 13 bases in between. Germline V gene sequence: CDR1 LNHDA, CDR2 SQIVND (reference sequence). The CDR3 reads CASRDAQGYGYTF. In DNA form, the CDR3 reads TGTGCCAGTAGGGACGCCCAAGGGTATGGCTACACCTTC.

The genes are TRBV28 and TRBJ1-4, with a weak D call TRBD1 (5 bases). Germline CDR1 and CDR2: MDHEN and SYDVKM. The V gene lost 4 bases and the J gene lost 5 bases, with 8 bases spanning the gap. The CDR3 consists of 13 residues. The CDR3 DNA is TGTGCCAGCAGTTCCGGGGGGAATGAAAAACTGTTTTTT. Amino acid sequence: CASSSGGNEKLFF.

This chain joins TRBV5-8 and TRBJ2-3, with a tentative D call TRBD2 (5 bases). The CDR3 is 13 amino acids. V dropped 4 bases and J dropped 5 bases, with 11 bases sitting between them. CDR1 is SGHTS and CDR2 is YDEGEE in the germline V gene. The CDR3 DNA sequence: TGTGCCAGCAGCGTAATCCGGGGAGATACGCAGTATTTT. Amino acid sequence: CASSVIRGDTQYF.

The V call is TRBV18, the J call TRBJ1-2, with a weak D call TRBD1 (5 bases). Between the trimmed V and J ends, which lost 2 bases and 8 bases, there was a span of 9 bases. CDR3 length equals 12 residues. Germline CDR1 KGHSH, CDR2 LQKENI. This chain's CDR3 is CASSPGGEGYTF. The CDR3 DNA reads as TGTGCCAGCTCACCAGGGGGGGAAGGCTACACCTTC.

This chain links TRBV5-8 with TRBJ2-1, with 8 bases matching TRBD1. The V and J ends lost 4 bases and 2 bases, in that order; junction bases with no gene match: 5. The CDR3 totals 15 residues. The germline V gene has CDR1 SGHTS and CDR2 YDEGEE. The CDR3 DNA reads as TGTGCCAGCAGCCGAGGACAGGGTGCCTACAATGAGCAGTTCTTC. The encoded protein is CASSRGQGAYNEQFF.

J is TRBJ1-2 and V is TRBV6-6, with 11 bases fitting TRBD1. Germline V lookup: CDR1 MNHNY, CDR2 SVGAGI (reference sequence). This CDR3 has 15 amino acids. V shed 7 bases and J 7 bases; nucleotides not matched to a gene: 11. The CDR3 spells CASTVQEGTGGGYTF. In nucleotides, the CDR3 is TGTGCCAGCACGGTACAAGAGGGGACAGGGGGTGGCTACACCTTC.

V gene TRBV7-2 combines with J gene TRBJ2-5; TRBD2 might be the D (5 bases). Germline V gene sequence: CDR1 SGHTA, CDR2 FQGNSA. The CDR3 is 16 amino acids. The ends were cut back, 2 bases at V and 2 bases at J, with 15 bases in the middle. CDR3 region: CASSLSGAVLQETQYF. The CDR3 DNA follows: TGTGCCAGCAGCTTATCAGGAGCGGTCCTACAAGAGACCCAGTACTTC.

The chain has TRBV6-6 and TRBJ2-2; D unclear. Germline V gene data show CDR1 as MNHNY and CDR2 as SVGAGI (reference sequence). This CDR3 spans 13 amino acids. V was clipped by 6 bases and J by 5 bases, with 10 bases between them. The CDR3 region is CASSPEATGELFF. The CDR3 DNA reads TGTGCCAGCAGCCCAGAGGCAACCGGGGAGCTGTTTTTT.

V is TRBV7-6 and J is TRBJ2-1, with 12 bases lining up with TRBD2. In germline, CDR1 is SGHVS, CDR2 FNYEAQ. This CDR3 is built from 15 residues. J gave up 7 bases and V 4 bases, and 5 bases lay outside the gene matches. CDR3 sequence reads: CASSSTSGSFNEQFF. DNA for the CDR3: TGTGCCAGCAGCTCGACTAGCGGGAGTTTTAATGAGCAGTTCTTC.

In regard to this clone: This clone may be a read error of a much larger clone one base away. This chain links TRBV7-3 with TRBJ1-1; a possible D gene is TRBD1 (5 bases). The CDR3 has 14 residues. The V gene lost 2 bases and the J gene lost 1 base, with 8 bases spanning the gap. Germline V gene sequence: CDR1 SGHTA, CDR2 FQGTGA. CDR3 amino acids: CASSLGGENTEAFF. The CDR3, as DNA: TGTGCCAGCAGCTTAGGGGGGGAGAACACTGAAGCTTTCTTT.

The chain uses TRBV7-9 and TRBJ2-3, with 9 bases fitting TRBD1. The CDR3 totals 16 residues. Germline-derived CDR1 and CDR2 are SEHNR and FQNEAQ (reference sequence). The V and J ends lost 2 bases and 4 bases, in that order; junction bases with no gene match: 7. CDR3 protein: CASSLITGGWADTQYF. CDR3 coding DNA: TGTGCCAGCAGCTTAATAACAGGGGGCTGGGCAGATACGCAGTATTTT.

The chain links TRBV27 to TRBJ1-2, with TRBD1 matching over 12 bases. Looked up from germline, CDR1 is MNHEY and CDR2 is SMNVEV (reference sequence). Trimming took 3 bases from V and 3 from J; bases not matched to a gene: 8. CDR3 length: 17 amino acids. The CDR3, as DNA: TGTGCCAGCAGTTTCGAGGGACAGGGGGCAGGTGACTATGGCTACACCTTC. It codes for CASSFEGQGAGDYGYTF.

This chain connects TRBV12-1 to TRBJ2-7; TRBD2 reflects the table's D call only, with no check against the DNA. TRBV12-1 counts as a pseudogene. The CDR3 loop spans 18 amino acids. This CDR3 is CASNLLAGGWGIRYEQYF. The CDR3 DNA follows: TGTGCCAGCAACCTACTAGCGGGAGGTTGGGGGATCCGCTACGAGCAGTACTTC.

As to this clone: Other DNA sequences in this specimen translate into the identical CDR3. This sequence joins TRBV10-3 and TRBJ2-2, with a tentative D call TRBD1 (5 bases). The CDR3 has 12 residues. Trimming shortened V by 9 bases and J by 1 base, and 6 bases separated the two germline ends. The germline CDR1 and CDR2 sequences are ENHRY and SYGVKD. The CDR3 region has the DNA TGTGCCATAACAGGGAACACCGGGGAGCTGTTTTTT. Its translation is CAITGNTGELFF.

The chain carries TRBV10-3 and TRBJ2-2, with D perhaps TRBD2 (6 bases). Germline CDR1 reads ENHRY; CDR2 reads SYGVKD. V was clipped by 10 bases and J by 2 bases, with 17 bases between them. There are 15 residues in the CDR3. CDR3 protein: CATARGSGNTGELFF. The CDR3 nucleotides read TGTGCCACGGCGCGAGGTAGCGGTAACACCGGGGAGCTGTTTTTT.